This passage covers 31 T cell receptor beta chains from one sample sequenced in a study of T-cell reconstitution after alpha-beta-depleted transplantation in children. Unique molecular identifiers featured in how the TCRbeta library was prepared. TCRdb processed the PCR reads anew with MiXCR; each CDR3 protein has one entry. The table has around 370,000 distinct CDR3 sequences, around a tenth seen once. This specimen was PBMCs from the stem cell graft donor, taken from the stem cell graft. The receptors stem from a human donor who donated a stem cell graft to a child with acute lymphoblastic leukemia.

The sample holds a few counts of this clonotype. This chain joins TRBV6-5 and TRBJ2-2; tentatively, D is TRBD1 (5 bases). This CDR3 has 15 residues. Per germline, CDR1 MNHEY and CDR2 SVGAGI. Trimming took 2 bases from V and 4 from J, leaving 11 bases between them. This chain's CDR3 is CASSYGASGTGELFF. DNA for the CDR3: TGTGCCAGCAGTTACGGGGCCTCGGGCACCGGGGAGCTGTTTTTT.

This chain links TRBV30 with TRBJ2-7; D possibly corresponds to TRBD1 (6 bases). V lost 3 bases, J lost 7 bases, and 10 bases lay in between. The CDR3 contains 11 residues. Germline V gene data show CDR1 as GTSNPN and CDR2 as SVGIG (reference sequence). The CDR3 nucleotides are TGTGCCTGGAGGTATGACAGGGAGCAGTACTTC. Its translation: CAWRYDREQYF.

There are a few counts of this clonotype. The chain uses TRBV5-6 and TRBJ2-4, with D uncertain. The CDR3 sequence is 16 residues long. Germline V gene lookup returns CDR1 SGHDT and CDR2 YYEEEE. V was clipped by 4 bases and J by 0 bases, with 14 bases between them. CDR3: CASSGRRLLAKNIQYF. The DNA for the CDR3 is TGTGCCAGCAGCGGTAGGAGACTGCTAGCCAAAAACATTCAGTACTTC. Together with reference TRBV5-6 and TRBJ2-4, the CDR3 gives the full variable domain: DAGVTQSPTHLIKTRGQQVTLRCSPKSGHDTVSWYQQALGQGPQFIFQYYEEEERQRGNFPDRFSGHQFPNYSSELNVNALLLGDSALYLCASSGRRLLAKNIQYFGAGTRLSVL.

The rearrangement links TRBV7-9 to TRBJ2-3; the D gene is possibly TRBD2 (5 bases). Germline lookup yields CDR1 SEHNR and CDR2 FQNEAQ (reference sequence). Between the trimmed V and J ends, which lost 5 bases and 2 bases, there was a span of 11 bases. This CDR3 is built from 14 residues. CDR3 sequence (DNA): TGTGCCAGCAGCCCTCGGGGTACCACAGATACGCAGTATTTT. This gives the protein CASSPRGTTDTQYF.

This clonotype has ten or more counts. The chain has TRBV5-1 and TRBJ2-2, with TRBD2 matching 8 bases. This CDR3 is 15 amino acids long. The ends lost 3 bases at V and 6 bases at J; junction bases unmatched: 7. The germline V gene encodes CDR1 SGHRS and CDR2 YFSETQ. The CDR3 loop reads CASSSGTRVSGELFF. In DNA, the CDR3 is TGCGCCAGCAGCTCCGGGACTAGAGTATCCGGGGAGCTGTTTTTT.

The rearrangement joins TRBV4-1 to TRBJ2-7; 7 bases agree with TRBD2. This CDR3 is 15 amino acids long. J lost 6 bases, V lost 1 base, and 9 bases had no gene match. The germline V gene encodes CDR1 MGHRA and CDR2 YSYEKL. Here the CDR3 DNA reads TGCGCCAGCAGCCAAGTAGGCGGGAGTGCCAGCGAGCAGTACTTC. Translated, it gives CASSQVGGSASEQYF.

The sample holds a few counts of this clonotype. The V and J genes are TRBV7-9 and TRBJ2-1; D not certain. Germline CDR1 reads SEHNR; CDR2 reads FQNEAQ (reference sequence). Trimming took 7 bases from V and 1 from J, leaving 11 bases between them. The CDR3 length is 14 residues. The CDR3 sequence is CASTPAKSYNEQFF. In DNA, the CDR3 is TGTGCCAGCACCCCAGCTAAGTCCTACAATGAGCAGTTCTTC.

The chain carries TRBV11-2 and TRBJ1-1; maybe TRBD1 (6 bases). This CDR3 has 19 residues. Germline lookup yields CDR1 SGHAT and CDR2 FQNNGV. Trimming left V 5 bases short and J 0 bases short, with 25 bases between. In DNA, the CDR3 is TGTGCCAGCAGCCACTTGACCCGGGACAACTGGTACATGAACACTGAAGCTTTCTTT. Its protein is CASSHLTRDNWYMNTEAFF. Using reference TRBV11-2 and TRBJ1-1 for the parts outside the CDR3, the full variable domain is EAGVAQSPRYKIIEKRQSVAFWCNPISGHATLYWYQQILGQGPKLLIQFQNNGVVDDSQLPKDRFSAERLKGVDSTLKIQPAKLEDSAVYLCASSHLTRDNWYMNTEAFFGQGTRLTVV.

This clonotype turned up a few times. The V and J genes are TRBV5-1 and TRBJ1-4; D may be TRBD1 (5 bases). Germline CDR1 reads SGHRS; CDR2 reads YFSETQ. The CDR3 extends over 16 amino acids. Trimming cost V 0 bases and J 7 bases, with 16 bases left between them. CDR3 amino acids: CASSLAPQGGGEKLFF. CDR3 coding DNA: TGCGCCAGCAGCTTGGCCCCTCAGGGTGGGGGTGAAAAACTGTTTTTT.

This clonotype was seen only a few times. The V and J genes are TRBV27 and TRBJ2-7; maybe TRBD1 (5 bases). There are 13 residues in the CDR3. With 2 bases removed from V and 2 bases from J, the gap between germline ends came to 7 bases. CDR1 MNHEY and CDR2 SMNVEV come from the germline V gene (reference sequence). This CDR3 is CASSLIGAYEQYF. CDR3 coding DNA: TGTGCCAGCAGTTTAATAGGGGCCTACGAGCAGTACTTC.

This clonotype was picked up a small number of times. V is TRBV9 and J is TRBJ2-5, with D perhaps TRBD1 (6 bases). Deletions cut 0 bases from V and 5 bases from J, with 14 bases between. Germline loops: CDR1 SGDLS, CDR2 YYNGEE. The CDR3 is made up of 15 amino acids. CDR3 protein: CASSVGLGAGETQYF. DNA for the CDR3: TGTGCCAGCAGCGTAGGGCTGGGGGCCGGGGAGACCCAGTACTTC.

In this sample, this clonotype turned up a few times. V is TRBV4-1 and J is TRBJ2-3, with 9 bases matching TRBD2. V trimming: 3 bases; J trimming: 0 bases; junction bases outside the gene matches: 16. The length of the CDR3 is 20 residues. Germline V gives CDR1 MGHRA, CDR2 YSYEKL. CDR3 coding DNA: TGCGCCAGCAGCCATCAGATTGGGCTAGCGGGGCCCCCGAGCACAGATACGCAGTATTTT. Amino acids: CASSHQIGLAGPPSTDTQYF.

The CDR3 nucleotides read TGCGCCAGCCAGTCTGTGGGCATGAGCACAGATACGCAGTATTTT. The encoded protein is CASQSVGMSTDTQYF. The V and J genes are TRBV5-1 and TRBJ2-3; the D is unclear. V was pared by 7 bases and J by 0 bases, with 15 bases between. The CDR3 spans 15 residues. Germline V gene sequence: CDR1 SGHRS, CDR2 YFSETQ.

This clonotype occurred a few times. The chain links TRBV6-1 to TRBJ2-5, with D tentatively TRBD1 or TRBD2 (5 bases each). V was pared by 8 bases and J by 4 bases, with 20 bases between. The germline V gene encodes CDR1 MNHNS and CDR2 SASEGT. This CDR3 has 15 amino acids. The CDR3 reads CASYLGGVSPETQYF. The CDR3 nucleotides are TGTGCCAGCTATCTTGGGGGAGTCAGCCCAGAGACCCAGTACTTC.

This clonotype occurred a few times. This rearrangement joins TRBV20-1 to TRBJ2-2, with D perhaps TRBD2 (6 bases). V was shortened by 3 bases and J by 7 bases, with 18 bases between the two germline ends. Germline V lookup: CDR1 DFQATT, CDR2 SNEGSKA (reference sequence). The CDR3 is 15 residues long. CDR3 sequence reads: CSAREAGREFGELFF. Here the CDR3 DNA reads TGCAGTGCTAGGGAAGCGGGCCGAGAATTCGGGGAGCTGTTTTTT.

CDR3 loop: CASSQEFVRSDTQYF. DNA for the CDR3: TGCGCCAGCAGCCAAGAATTCGTGAGATCAGATACGCAGTATTTT. This rearrangement joins TRBV4-3 to TRBJ2-3; D not resolved. Germline CDR1 and CDR2: LGHNA and YSLEER. Trimming took off 0 bases at V and 4 bases at J, with 11 bases between the two ends. The CDR3 is 15 residues long.

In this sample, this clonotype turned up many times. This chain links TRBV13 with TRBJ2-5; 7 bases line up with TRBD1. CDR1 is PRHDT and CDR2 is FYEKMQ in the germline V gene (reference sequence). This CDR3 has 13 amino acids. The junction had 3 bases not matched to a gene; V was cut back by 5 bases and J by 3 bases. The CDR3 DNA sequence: TGTGCCAGCAGCACCGGACAGGAAGAGACCCAGTACTTC. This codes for CASSTGQEETQYF.

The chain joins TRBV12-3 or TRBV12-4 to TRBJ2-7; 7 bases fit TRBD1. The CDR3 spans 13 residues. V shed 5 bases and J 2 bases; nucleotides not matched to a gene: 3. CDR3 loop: CASSTDRAYEQYF. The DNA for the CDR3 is TGTGCCAGCAGTACCGACAGGGCCTACGAGCAGTACTTC.

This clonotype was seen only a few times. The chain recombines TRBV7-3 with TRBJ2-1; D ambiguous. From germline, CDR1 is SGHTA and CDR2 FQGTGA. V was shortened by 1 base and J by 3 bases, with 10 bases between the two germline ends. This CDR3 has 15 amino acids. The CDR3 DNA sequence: TGTGCCAGCAGCTTAAACCCGACTCTCTACAATGAGCAGTTCTTC. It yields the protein CASSLNPTLYNEQFF. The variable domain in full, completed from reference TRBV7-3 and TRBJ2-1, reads GAGVSQTPSNKVTEKGKYVELRCDPISGHTALYWYRQSLGQGPEFLIYFQGTGAADDSGLPNDRFFAVRPEGSVSTLKIQRTERGDSAVYLCASSLNPTLYNEQFFGPGTRLTVL.

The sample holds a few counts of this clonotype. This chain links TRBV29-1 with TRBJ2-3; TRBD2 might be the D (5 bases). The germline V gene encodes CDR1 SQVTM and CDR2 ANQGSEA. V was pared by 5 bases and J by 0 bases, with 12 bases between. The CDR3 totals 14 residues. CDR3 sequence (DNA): TGCAGCGTTAACCCGGCGGGTAGCACAGATACGCAGTATTTT. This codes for CSVNPAGSTDTQYF.

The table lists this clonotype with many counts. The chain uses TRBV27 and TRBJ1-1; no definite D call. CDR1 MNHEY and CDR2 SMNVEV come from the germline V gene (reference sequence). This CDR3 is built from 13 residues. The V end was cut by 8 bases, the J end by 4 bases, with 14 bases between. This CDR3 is CASSEGVFTEAFF. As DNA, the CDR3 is TGTGCCAGCTCAGAGGGAGTTTTCACTGAAGCTTTCTTT.

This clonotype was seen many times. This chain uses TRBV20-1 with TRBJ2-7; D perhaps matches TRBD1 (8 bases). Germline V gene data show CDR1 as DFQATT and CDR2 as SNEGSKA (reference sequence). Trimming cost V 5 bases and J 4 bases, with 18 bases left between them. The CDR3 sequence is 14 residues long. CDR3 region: CSAGPQGEGYEQYF. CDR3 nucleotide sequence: TGCAGTGCTGGTCCACAGGGGGAGGGGTACGAGCAGTACTTC.

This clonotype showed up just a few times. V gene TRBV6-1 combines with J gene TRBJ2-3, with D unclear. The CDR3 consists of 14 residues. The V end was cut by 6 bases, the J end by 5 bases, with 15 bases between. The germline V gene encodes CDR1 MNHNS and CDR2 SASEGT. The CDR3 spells CASRLDTFGDTQYF. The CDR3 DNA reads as TGTGCCAGCAGGCTCGACACATTTGGAGATACGCAGTATTTT.

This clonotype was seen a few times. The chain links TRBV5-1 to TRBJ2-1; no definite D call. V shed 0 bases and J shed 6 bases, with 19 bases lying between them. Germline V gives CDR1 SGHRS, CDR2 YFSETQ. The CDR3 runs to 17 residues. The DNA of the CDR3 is TGCGCCAGCAGCTTGGCCCGTGCCGATTACTACTCCAATGAGCAGTTCTTC. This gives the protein CASSLARADYYSNEQFF.

CDR3 coding DNA: TGCAGTGCCCCAAGGGACTCTGGGGCCAACGTCCTGACTTTC. As protein: CSAPRDSGANVLTF. The rearrangement links TRBV20-1 to TRBJ2-6; D gene uncertain. Germline assignment: CDR1 DFQATT and CDR2 SNEGSKA (reference sequence). The length of the CDR3 is 14 residues. Trimming removed 6 bases from V and 0 bases from J, with 9 bases in between.

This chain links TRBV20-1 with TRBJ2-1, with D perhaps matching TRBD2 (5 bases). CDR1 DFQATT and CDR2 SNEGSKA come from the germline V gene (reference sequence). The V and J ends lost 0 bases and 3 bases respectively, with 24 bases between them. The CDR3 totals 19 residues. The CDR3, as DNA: TGCAGTGCTAGAGATCCCACAGAGGGCGCAAACTTAAACTACAATGAGCAGTTCTTC. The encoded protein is CSARDPTEGANLNYNEQFF.

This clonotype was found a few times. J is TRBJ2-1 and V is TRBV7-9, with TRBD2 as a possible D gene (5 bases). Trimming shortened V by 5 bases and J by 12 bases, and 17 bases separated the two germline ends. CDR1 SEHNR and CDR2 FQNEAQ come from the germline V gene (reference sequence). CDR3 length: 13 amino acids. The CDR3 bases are TGTGCCAGCAGCAAGTCGAGTCGTCGGGGGCAGTTCTTC. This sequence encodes CASSKSSRRGQFF.

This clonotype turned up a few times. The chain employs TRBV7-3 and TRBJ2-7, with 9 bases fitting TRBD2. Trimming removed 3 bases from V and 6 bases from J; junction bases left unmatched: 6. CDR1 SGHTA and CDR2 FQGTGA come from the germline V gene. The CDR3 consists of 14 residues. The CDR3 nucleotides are TGTGCCAGCAGCTTCATAGCGGGAGACGCCGAGCAGTACTTC. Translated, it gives CASSFIAGDAEQYF.

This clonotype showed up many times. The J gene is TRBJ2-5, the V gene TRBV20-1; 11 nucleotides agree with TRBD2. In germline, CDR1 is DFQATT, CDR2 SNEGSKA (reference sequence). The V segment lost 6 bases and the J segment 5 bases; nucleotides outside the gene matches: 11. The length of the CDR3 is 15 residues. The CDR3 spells CSAPSTSGSWETQYF. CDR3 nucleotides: TGCAGTGCACCGAGTACTAGCGGGAGTTGGGAGACCCAGTACTTC.

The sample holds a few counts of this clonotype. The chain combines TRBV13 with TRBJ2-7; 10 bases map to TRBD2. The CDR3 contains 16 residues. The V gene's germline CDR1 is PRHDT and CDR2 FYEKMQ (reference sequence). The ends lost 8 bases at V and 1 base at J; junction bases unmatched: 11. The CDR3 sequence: CASRSGGLAVSYEQYF. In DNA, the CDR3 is TGTGCCAGCCGTTCAGGTGGACTAGCGGTTTCCTACGAGCAGTACTTC.

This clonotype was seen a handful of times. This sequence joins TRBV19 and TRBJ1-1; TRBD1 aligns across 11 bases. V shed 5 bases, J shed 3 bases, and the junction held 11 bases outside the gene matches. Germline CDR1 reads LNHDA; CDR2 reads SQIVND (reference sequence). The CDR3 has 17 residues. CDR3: CASSSRTGGIGYTEAFF. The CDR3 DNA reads TGTGCCAGTAGTTCCAGGACAGGGGGCATCGGGTACACTGAAGCTTTCTTT.